This T cell receptor (beta chain) stems from a study of response to subunit inactivated influenza vaccine. This clonotype occurred a few times. TCRdb redid the calling of the RT-PCR reads with MiXCR, one entry per CDR3 protein. The repertoire has 600,000 to 850,000 distinct CDR3 sequences, 12% to 15% of them found once; the top ten carry 7.6%. This CDR3 spans 15 amino acids. Germline CDR1 SGHVS, CDR2 FQNEAQ. The ends were cut back, 5 bases at V and 7 bases at J, with 15 bases in the middle. The chain employs TRBV7-8 and TRBJ1-6; no clear D gene. The source was PBMCs from blood, collected around 14 days before vaccination. The source is a man aged 50 or older who received an inactivated influenza vaccine. In DNA form, the CDR3 reads TGTGCCAGCAGCGACGGACGGGAAGAGAATTCACCCCTCCACTTT. Translating it yields CASSDGREENSPLHF.